The next 11 T cell receptor beta chains were all read from a single sample in a study of patients and donors after allogeneic stem cell transplantation. TCRdb reprocessed the RT-PCR reads with MiXCR, giving one entry per CDR3 protein. The sample yields about 230,000 distinct CDR3 sequences, roughly 15% seen once. The sample consisted of blood, either unsorted or a sorted T cell fraction (not recorded which). These receptors all stem from a human donor who was either an allogeneic HSCT recipient or a stem cell or donor lymphocyte infusion donor (not recorded which). It is not recorded whose cells these are; they may come from a transplant donor.

This clonotype occurred a few times. CDR3 bases: TGTGCCAGCTCCTCCCCCTGGGCGTCCTACGAGCAGTACTTC. This sequence encodes CASSSPWASYEQYF. The rearrangement joins TRBV12-3 or TRBV12-4 to TRBJ2-7; D remains unclear. This CDR3 region has 14 residues. Trimming removed 8 bases at V and 1 base at J, with 15 bases between.

The chain recombines TRBV12-3 or TRBV12-4 with TRBJ2-2, with D unresolved. Between the trimmed V and J ends, which lost 5 bases and 2 bases, there was a span of 12 bases. This CDR3 contains 15 residues. CDR3 residues: CASSRTGRNTGELFF. The CDR3 nucleotides read TGTGCCAGCAGTAGGACGGGCAGAAACACCGGGGAGCTGTTTTTT.

This chain links TRBV30 with TRBJ1-1; D not certain. The length of the CDR3 is 13 residues. Trimming left V 0 bases short and J 10 bases short, with 15 bases between. From germline, CDR1 is GTSNPN and CDR2 SVGIG (reference sequence). The CDR3 protein is CAWSVSDGMGAFF. For the CDR3, the DNA is TGTGCCTGGAGTGTATCGGACGGTATGGGAGCTTTCTTT. Supplemented by reference TRBV30 and TRBJ1-1, the full variable domain reads SQTIHQWPATLVQPVGSPLSLECTVEGTSNPNLYWYRQAAGRGLQLLFYSVGIGQISSEVPQNLSASRPQDRQFILSSKKLLLSDSGFYLCAWSVSDGMGAFFGQGTRLTVV.

Remarks on this clonotype: One junction end does not reproduce the germline sequence, and a read error may be involved. The chain recombines TRBV27 with TRBJ2-1; D unresolved. The CDR3 covers 13 residues. CDR1 and CDR2 from the germline V gene are MNHEY and SMNVEV (reference sequence). CDR3: CASSISGQGEQFF. The CDR3 DNA sequence: TGTGCCAGCAGTATATCTGGGCAAGGTGAGCAGTTCTTC.

This clonotype appeared many times. This rearrangement joins TRBV4-1 to TRBJ1-6; 10 bases are a match to TRBD1. The germline CDR1 and CDR2 sequences are MGHRA and YSYEKL. The CDR3 has 15 residues. The V and J ends lost 5 bases and 6 bases, in that order; junction bases with no gene match: 4. CDR3 loop: CASSSGTGVNSPLHF. The CDR3 coding sequence is TGCGCCAGCAGCTCCGGGACAGGGGTTAATTCACCCCTCCACTTT.

This chain connects TRBV23-1 to TRBJ2-7; D ambiguous. TRBV23-1 is an open reading frame whose function is uncertain. The CDR3 runs to 18 residues. The germline V and J ends were trimmed by 3 bases and 1 base, with 22 bases remaining between them. CDR3 loop: CASSHESVVGNGSYEQYF. The CDR3, as DNA: TGCGCCAGCAGTCATGAGAGTGTGGTGGGAAATGGGTCCTACGAGCAGTACTTC.

This clonotype has more than one count but fewer than ten. The chain has TRBV5-4 and TRBJ2-3, with D maybe TRBD2 (6 bases). The CDR3 is made up of 14 amino acids. V was cut by 2 bases and J by 2 bases, with 9 bases left in between. Germline V gene data show CDR1 as SGHNT and CDR2 as YYREEE (reference sequence). The CDR3 loop is CASSFSSATDTQYF. The CDR3 DNA is TGTGCCAGCAGCTTCTCTAGCGCCACAGATACGCAGTATTTT.

This clonotype has only a few counts. The V and J genes are TRBV29-1 and TRBJ1-2; D is unclear. Looked up from germline, CDR1 is SQVTM and CDR2 is ANQGSEA. The length of the CDR3 is 13 residues. The V gene lost 1 base and the J gene lost 4 bases, with 10 bases spanning the gap. The DNA of the CDR3 is TGCAGCGTTGAAGGAGACTTGGGCTATGGCTACACCTTC. This sequence encodes CSVEGDLGYGYTF.

DNA of the CDR3: TGTGCCAGCAGTTTGGAGGAGTCGGGTCAGCCCCAGCATTTT. Translating gives CASSLEESGQPQHF. This rearrangement joins TRBV12-3 or TRBV12-4 to TRBJ1-5, with no clear D. There are 14 residues in the CDR3. Deletions cut 3 bases from V and 6 bases from J, with 12 bases between.

In its sample, this clonotype was seen a few times. V is TRBV6-1 and J is TRBJ2-5, with TRBD2 as a possible D gene (6 bases). CDR3 length: 16 amino acids. CDR1 and CDR2 from the germline V gene are MNHNS and SASEGT. Between the trimmed V and J ends, which lost 6 bases and 5 bases, there was a span of 22 bases. The CDR3 DNA reads TGTGCCAGCAGGCATAGACGGACACTCGGAGGGGAGACCCAGTACTTC. It encodes CASRHRRTLGGETQYF.

This sequence joins TRBV5-5 and TRBJ2-3; D not certain. Trimming removed 0 bases from V and 3 bases from J, with 8 bases in between. In germline, CDR1 is SGHKS, CDR2 YYEKEE (reference sequence). This CDR3 comprises 14 residues. CDR3 in amino acids: CASSLASRTDTQYF. The DNA of the CDR3 is TGTGCCAGCAGCTTGGCTTCTAGGACAGATACGCAGTATTTT.